This T cell receptor (beta chain) was found in a study of tumor-infiltrating lymphocytes in oesophageal squamous cell carcinoma. The J segment lost 4 bases and the V segment lost 4 bases, leaving 5 bases of the junction unmatched. CDR3 length: 15 residues. Looked up from germline, CDR1 is LNHDA and CDR2 is SQIVND (reference sequence). This clonotype has just a few counts. A single record per CDR3 protein comes from TCRdb applying MiXCR to the PCR reads. The table includes about 25,000 distinct CDR3 sequences, about two fifths detected once. The sequenced material came from esophageal tumor tissue. The clonotype originates from a male donor with esophageal squamous cell carcinoma. This sequence joins TRBV19 and TRBJ1-4; 8 nucleotides line up with TRBD1. CDR3 in DNA: TGTGCCAGTAGTAGATACGACAGGGGTAATGAAAAACTGTTTTTT. Its translation is CASSRYDRGNEKLFF.